This T cell receptor (beta chain) is drawn from a study of cytomegalovirus exposure and HLA in healthy donors (dated 2017 in TCRdb). About the investigation overall: An earlier analysis of some 550 of the donors reported more than 250 Gb of sequence data and approximately 110 million unique TCR beta sequences from roughly 180 million T cells. An early release covering roughly 600 HLA-typed donors comprised roughly 300 gigabases of sequencing data and about 90 million unique TCR sequences. Of the 398 genotyped donors, 80% to 90% were placed in the genetic ancestry cluster associated with self-reported Caucasian donors. The aim of the study was to test whether cataloging public T cell receptors could identify signatures of past pathogen exposure. The T cell repertoires of 666 subjects were profiled by immunosequencing and related to cytomegalovirus serostatus. Besides the first cohort of approximately 670 subjects, a separate validation cohort made up of 120 different subjects was used. The study combined high-throughput TCR immunosequencing, statistical association of individual TCRs with disease status, and machine learning to predict cytomegalovirus infection status. To study patterns of TCR occurrence, a later analysis re-analyzed previously published TCR beta repertoires from hundreds of donors and added high-resolution HLA genotyping. In the later analysis, no new phenotypic data were used to find candidate immune exposures; instead, reliance was placed on TCR beta sequences and their occurrence across donors. To decide whether each TCR beta V gene segment behaved as functional or pseudogenic, an earlier analysis of some 600 of the donors relied on high-throughput TCR beta sequencing. Alongside the repertoire data, information on donor age, sex, ethnicity and CMV serostatus was compiled. A later genetic analysis used genome-wide SNP genotypes for about 60% of the roughly 700 donors, treating that subset as a discovery cohort. All discovery cohort repertoires had been generated using a single sequencing platform. Both class I and class II loci were covered by HLA typing, at four-digit resolution. The number of donors typed differed by locus, with roughly 629-640 for A, B, C, DRB1 and DQB1, 522 for DQA1, about 610 for DPA1, and approximately 470 for DPB1. About five DR-DQ haplotypes were treated as single units for association and clustering because of strong linkage in the cohort. Among several hundred genotyped donors of the cohort, an average of around 220,000 unique TCR beta nucleotide sequences was sequenced per donor, of which about 18% were non-productive. Here is what the overall study found, with its caveats: In an earlier analysis of about 550 of the donors, most TCR beta V segments were observed in productive rearrangements about 90% or about 30% of the time, broadly matching IMGT annotations. Immune exposure information for the cohort was limited to CMV serostatus. A further reported finding was that TCR beta sequences accurately predicted the HLA-A and HLA-B alleles for most subjects in the first cohort. In both the original and validation cohorts, the classifier was reported to diagnose cytomegalovirus status with high specificity and sensitivity. In a later genetic analysis, fewer N-insertions in productive TCRs were reported among donors in an Asian-associated ancestry cluster than the roughly 670-donor mean. Because the 87-base-pair reads could not distinguish some IMGT-functional V segments, including TRBV6-2 and TRBV6-3, those segments were excluded. Linkage disequilibrium might explain the correlated functional status among segregating V segments, but an unknown experimental factor could not be excluded. In a later analysis, HLA-associated TCR beta chains showed more clonal expansion and lower generation probabilities than non-associated chains that were equally common. While some public TCRs were present in many individuals, most TCR sequences turned up only very rarely across donors. In a later analysis, several top co-occurrence clusters were reported to appear linked to parvovirus B19, influenza, CMV and Epstein-Barr virus. A total of roughly 160 TCR beta chains were listed by the study as associated with cytomegalovirus. HLA typing was unavailable for some donors at each locus, so association tests used only the typed subset. A later analysis found that most CMV-associated TCR beta chains appeared HLA-restricted, with HLA associations seemingly driven largely by CMV exposure. Roughly 15 rarely observed V segments, including chromosome 9 orphons, were excluded from the earlier analysis of approximately 600 of the donors because counts were too low. At a false discovery rate of 0.05, a later analysis linked under 20,000 TCR beta sequences to specific HLA alleles. A cluster of highly shared sequence variants was judged likely to represent a technical artifact of the sequencing pipeline. The presence/absence analyses assumed that sequencing depth was roughly uniform across donors, and that assumption may not be true. A few of the identified cytomegalovirus-associated TCR beta chains were confirmed in vitro to be specific for cytomegalovirus antigens. In this cohort, only TCR beta chains were sequenced, and detectable features were limited by the absence of alpha or paired-chain data. A later genetic analysis associated a missense DCLRE1C variant with V-gene and J-gene trimming of TCR beta chains, and an independent cohort replicated the association. It was suggested by the authors that the approach could potentially be generalized to other disease states and immunological phenotypes. Assigning TCR associations to individual alleles was difficult when HLA alleles, especially DR and DQ, strongly co-occurred. A later analysis found that TCR association rates varied across HLA loci, with DRB1 alleles showing the most associated TCRs and HLA-C alleles the fewest.

This clone came up a few times. The antigen it binds to is not known. The input lacks base qualities; no much larger clone sits a single base away. The cohort was made up of roughly 670 healthy bone marrow donors. At the time of sampling, every cohort member was nominally healthy, though immune exposures that went unrecorded were likely present. The donor tested CMV seropositive and was one of the 289 seropositive cohort members. Each donor provided a peripheral blood sample, and peripheral blood mononuclear cells were used for TCR beta sequencing. The Qiagen DNeasy Blood Extraction Kit was used to extract genomic DNA from the blood cell samples. The CDR3, from cysteine to phenylalanine, totals 14 residues. Of all the DNA, just the CDR3 is kept, 42 bases in frame from base 1. V is pared back by 6 bases and J by 4 bases, with 15 bases lying between the germline termini. Looking up the germline V gene (reference sequence) yields CDR1 LNHDA and CDR2 SQIVND.

The library was obtained by the immunoSEQ multiplex PCR assay. For the multiplex PCR, a mixture combining 60 forward primers for TCR Vbeta segments and 13 reverse primers for TCR Jbeta segments was used. The CDR3 region of rearranged TCR beta genes was amplified from genomic DNA with a multiplex PCR assay. On the Illumina HiSeq System, the amplified TCR beta libraries were sequenced as 87-base-pair reads. Processing in the source paper ran as follows. Across the roughly 640 repertoires, a later analysis counted 78 million or so unique TCR beta chains, about 10 million of which were shared by at least two donors. Raw reads were error-corrected and collapsed into unique sequences by a nearest-neighbor algorithm in which closely related sequences were merged to remove PCR and sequencing errors. CDR3 sequences were aligned to IMGT reference sequences to assign V, D and J gene segments. For a sequence to be retained, a match of at least six nucleotides was required to both a V gene segment and a J gene segment. Rearrangements were classified as productive when the CDR3 lacked stop codons and remained in frame with V and J, and all other rearrangements were classified as non-productive. CDR3 was defined according to IMGT convention as the region running from the second conserved V-encoded cysteine to the conserved J-encoded phenylalanine. The earlier analysis of some 550 of the donors excluded any sequence lacking an unambiguous match to a single V gene segment. An earlier analysis of 587 of the donors called V segments functional above 56.7% productive rearrangements and segregating when the between-donor standard deviation exceeded 5%. A statistical classification framework was developed to diagnose cytomegalovirus status using the catalog of TCR beta chain sequences. A later analysis assigned V and J genes by comparing TCR nucleotide sequences with IMGT/GENE-DB human TR gene sequences. A later analysis assigned CDR3 sequences and most-parsimonious VDJ recombination scenarios with the TCRdist pipeline. In a later analysis, each TCR beta chain was defined by its CDR3 amino acid sequence together with its V-gene family, and reads without a unique V-gene family were excluded. As a way to deal with suspected cross-contamination and a sequencing artifact, a later analysis dropped 592 nucleotide sequences that were highly shared and had low generation probability. In a later analysis, a clonal expansion index for each public chain was calculated from normalized within-repertoire ranks of inferred template counts. In a later analysis, generation probabilities were computed using a VDJ recombination model fitted to out-of-frame rearrangements, and the results were checked against IGoR. A later analysis scored TCR-TCR, TCR-HLA and TCR-CMV co-occurrence with hypergeometric tests, applying a repertoire-size bias correction to TCR pairs. To estimate false discovery rates, a later analysis permuted the HLA or CMV assignments 20 times. In a later analysis, co-occurring TCRs were grouped with DBSCAN, and TCRdist sequence similarity was added when clustering was performed within HLA-allele-positive subsets. For co-occurrence clustering, repertoires with fewer than 30,000 or more than 120,000 public chains were excluded, along with roughly 5 repertoires with anomalous nucleotide sharing. The table was pulled from immuneACCESS by TCRdb, which kept in-frame rearrangements only. Such tables lose some clones; where checked, under half of the loss comes from unresolved V genes, and the rest has no known cause. V and J calls plus clone size are reproduced from that table; the DNA served to infer D and trimming. The sample profile shows about 210,000 clones; around 83% of them were found once. The ten largest account for roughly 10% of the sample.

The V and J genes are TRBV19 and TRBJ1-1; the D segment cannot be called with confidence. The sequence came from a woman in her forties or fifties in good health and CMV-seropositive. The source material was PBMCs. CDR3 protein: CASRRTEVSTEAFF. Read as DNA, the sequence is TGTGCCAGTAGACGTACGGAGGTTAGCACTGAAGCTTTCTTT.